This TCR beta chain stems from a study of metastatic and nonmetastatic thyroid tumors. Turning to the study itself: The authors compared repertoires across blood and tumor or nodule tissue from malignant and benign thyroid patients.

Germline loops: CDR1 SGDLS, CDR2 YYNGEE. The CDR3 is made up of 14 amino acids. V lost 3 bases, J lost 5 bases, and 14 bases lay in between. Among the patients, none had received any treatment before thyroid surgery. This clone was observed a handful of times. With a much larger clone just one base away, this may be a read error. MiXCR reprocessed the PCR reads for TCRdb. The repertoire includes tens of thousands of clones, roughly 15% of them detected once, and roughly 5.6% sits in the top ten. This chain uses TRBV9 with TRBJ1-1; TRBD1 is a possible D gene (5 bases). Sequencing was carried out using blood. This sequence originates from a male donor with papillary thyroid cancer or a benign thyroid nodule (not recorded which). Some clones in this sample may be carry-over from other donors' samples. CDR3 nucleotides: TGTGCCAGCAGCGGAGAGGCAGGGAGAACTGAAGCTTTCTTT. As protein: CASSGEAGRTEAFF.